Presented here are 24 T cell receptor beta chains from one specimen sequenced in a study of control samples from healthy donors and cancer patients. Here immunoSEQ multiplex PCR was the method, and the copy in TCRdb shows in-frame clones only, minus some. Of fewer than 200,000 clones in the sample, 80% to 95% are singletons; the top ten hold 4.1%. What was sequenced was blood. The receptors here all came from an older woman in good health.

As regards this clone: One end of the junction fails to match germline, which may point to a read error. The chain has TRBV5-1 and TRBJ1-1, with D possibly being TRBD1 (6 bases). The CDR3 spans 15 residues. The germline gives CDR1 SGHRS, CDR2 YFSETQ. The CDR3 DNA follows: TGCGCCAGCAGCTTGGAGATCGAGGGACACACCGAAGCTTTCTTT. It translates to CASSLEIEGHTEAFF.

This chain uses TRBV7-2 with TRBJ1-5; D ambiguous. CDR3 length equals 14 residues. The V gene's germline CDR1 is SGHTA and CDR2 FQGNSA. Trimming pared 1 base from V and 3 bases from J, leaving 7 bases between. The CDR3 DNA reads as TGTGCCAGCAGCTTAGTAGGGTTCAATCAGCCCCAGCATTTT. Residues: CASSLVGFNQPQHF. The whole variable domain, remainder taken from reference TRBV7-2 and TRBJ1-5, is GAGVSQSPSNKVTEKGKDVELRCDPISGHTALYWYRQSLGQGLEFLIYFQGNSAPDKSGLPSDRFSAERTGGSVSTLTIQRTQQEDSAVYLCASSLVGFNQPQHFGDGTRLSIL.

The chain carries TRBV6-5 and TRBJ2-1; no definite D call. CDR1 and CDR2 from the germline V gene are MNHEY and SVGAGI. The length of the CDR3 is 16 residues. V was shortened by 2 bases and J by 0 bases, with 11 bases between the two germline ends. Here the CDR3 DNA reads TGTGCCAGCAGTTACATCGCACAGTCCTCCTACAATGAGCAGTTCTTC. It translates to CASSYIAQSSYNEQFF.

The J gene is TRBJ1-5, the V gene TRBV18, with 9 bases fitting TRBD1. J was trimmed by 6 bases and V by 6 bases; bases with no gene match: 6. CDR1 and CDR2 from the germline V gene are KGHSH and LQKENI. The CDR3 has 14 amino acids. The CDR3 DNA reads as TGTGCCAGCTCCCTGGGACAGGGCGGTCAGCCCCAGCATTTT. Amino acids: CASSLGQGGQPQHF.

This clone came up a few times. For the CDR3, the DNA is TGTGCCAGCAGGTCCGGGGGGGGCGGTTTCTATGGCTACACCTTC. It specifies CASRSGGGGFYGYTF. The chain carries TRBV27 and TRBJ1-2; D may be TRBD1 (6 bases). The germline V gene has CDR1 MNHEY and CDR2 SMNVEV (reference sequence). Trimming left V 6 bases short and J 4 bases short, with 18 bases between. This CDR3 spans 15 amino acids.

V gene TRBV19 combines with J gene TRBJ2-1; TRBD1 is a possible D gene (6 bases). There are 13 residues in the CDR3. The germline V and J ends were trimmed by 4 bases and 8 bases, with 12 bases remaining between them. Germline values: CDR1 LNHDA, CDR2 SQIVND (reference sequence). The CDR3 here is CASSTQGRDEQFF. In DNA, the CDR3 is TGTGCCAGTAGTACACAGGGACGGGATGAGCAGTTCTTC.

The chain is built from TRBV28 and TRBJ1-5; TRBD1 matches at 8 bases. The ends lost 6 bases at V and 2 bases at J; junction bases unmatched: 9. The CDR3 covers 16 residues. Per germline, CDR1 MDHEN and CDR2 SYDVKM. CDR3 amino acids: CASRNRGERGNQPQHF. CDR3 in DNA: TGTGCCAGCAGGAACAGGGGGGAGAGGGGCAATCAGCCCCAGCATTTT.

This chain joins TRBV6-5 and TRBJ1-1; no clear D. Trimming cost V 8 bases and J 3 bases, with 4 bases left between them. Germline V CDR1 and CDR2: MNHEY, SVGAGI. This CDR3 is built from 10 residues. The chain's CDR3 is CASGYTEAFF. For the CDR3, the DNA is TGTGCCAGCGGATACACTGAAGCTTTCTTT.

The V and J genes are TRBV12-3 or TRBV12-4 and TRBJ1-1; unclear D gene. V lost 6 bases and J lost 3, with 5 bases in between. CDR3 length: 11 amino acids. The CDR3 nucleotides are TGTGCCAGCAGGAAATACACTGAAGCTTTCTTT. Translation: CASRKYTEAFF.

The chain is built from TRBV5-1 and TRBJ2-1, with 11 positions matching TRBD1. V lost 4 bases, J lost 9 bases, and 9 bases stayed unmatched. The CDR3 covers 15 residues. Germline assignment: CDR1 SGHRS and CDR2 YFSETQ. CDR3 sequence (DNA): TGCGCCAGCAGCCAAACGGGACAGGGGGGCGGTGAGCAGTTCTTC. This encodes CASSQTGQGGGEQFF.

The J gene is TRBJ2-7, the V gene TRBV19, with D unresolved. V lost 5 bases and J lost 2, with 13 bases in between. Germline V gives CDR1 LNHDA, CDR2 SQIVND (reference sequence). This CDR3 is 14 amino acids long. The CDR3 nucleotides are TGTGCCAGTAGTCAACGGACGGATACCTACGAGCAGTACTTC. Residues: CASSQRTDTYEQYF.

This chain links TRBV5-8 with TRBJ1-2, with 7 bases matching TRBD1. Germline V gives CDR1 SGHTS, CDR2 YDEGEE. This CDR3 contains 14 residues. Losses at the gene ends were 4 bases for V and 1 base for J; bases not matched to a gene: 4. DNA for the CDR3: TGTGCCAGCAGCACCCGACAGGGTAACTATGGCTACACCTTC. Encoded protein: CASSTRQGNYGYTF.

This sequence joins TRBV30 and TRBJ1-1; D is unresolved. Germline-derived CDR1 and CDR2 are GTSNPN and SVGIG (reference sequence). Trimming removed 0 bases from V and 0 bases from J, with 17 bases in between. The CDR3 runs to 17 residues. The CDR3 DNA is TGTGCCTGGAGTGTACTGCGTTTAGTTGTCATGAACACTGAAGCTTTCTTT. Translating it yields CAWSVLRLVVMNTEAFF.

The V and J genes are TRBV12-5 and TRBJ2-5, with 14 bases that match TRBD2. The CDR3 totals 16 residues. The V and J ends lost 4 bases and 6 bases, in that order; junction bases with no gene match: 7. From germline, CDR1 is LGHNT and CDR2 FRNRAP. The CDR3 protein is CASGSMTSGGAKTQYF. As DNA, the CDR3 is TGTGCTAGTGGTTCGATGACTAGCGGGGGGGCCAAGACCCAGTACTTC.

The chain has TRBV4-3 and TRBJ1-1; D is unresolved. Looked up from germline, CDR1 is LGHNA and CDR2 is YSLEER. Trimming removed 4 bases from V and 8 bases from J, with 17 bases in between. This CDR3 comprises 14 residues. The CDR3 reads CASSPGSVRGEAFF. DNA of the CDR3: TGCGCCAGCAGCCCAGGAAGCGTCCGGGGAGAAGCTTTCTTT.

V usage is TRBV20-1 and J usage is TRBJ2-5, with D perhaps matching TRBD1 (5 bases). Trimming removed 3 bases at V and 1 base at J, with 9 bases between. In germline, CDR1 is DFQATT, CDR2 SNEGSKA (reference sequence). The CDR3 covers 13 residues. The CDR3 nucleotides are TGCAGTGCTAGTATCAGGGCCCAAGAGACCCAGTACTTC. It specifies CSASIRAQETQYF.

The rearrangement joins TRBV10-2 to TRBJ2-7; TRBD1 is a possible D gene (6 bases). Looked up from germline, CDR1 is WSHSY and CDR2 is SAAADI. CDR3 length: 13 amino acids. Trimming removed 11 bases from V and 2 bases from J, with 16 bases in between. CDR3 region: CAARAGATYEQYF. The CDR3 DNA is TGCGCCGCGAGGGCAGGGGCGACCTACGAGCAGTACTTC.

The rearrangement uses TRBV19 and TRBJ1-2, with 7 nucleotides matching TRBD1. In germline, CDR1 is LNHDA, CDR2 SQIVND (reference sequence). CDR3 length: 16 amino acids. V lost 7 bases to trimming and J lost 2 bases; unmatched junction nucleotides: 13. The CDR3 DNA reads TGTGCCAGTAAGACGCTTCGGACAGGCTTCAACTATGGCTACACCTTC. Protein product: CASKTLRTGFNYGYTF.

The chain combines TRBV6-6 with TRBJ1-2, with D possibly being TRBD1 (6 bases). The germline CDR1 and CDR2 sequences are MNHNY and SVGAGI (reference sequence). The ends were cut back, 5 bases at V and 4 bases at J, with 23 bases in the middle. There are 17 residues in the CDR3. The CDR3 DNA reads TGTGCCAGCAGTCCTATTTATGGGACACTCGGGATCTATGGCTACACCTTC. Protein: CASSPIYGTLGIYGYTF.

The chain recombines TRBV12-3 or TRBV12-4 with TRBJ1-2; maybe TRBD1 (5 bases). The ends were cut back, 5 bases at V and 4 bases at J, with 8 bases in the middle. This CDR3 spans 12 amino acids. The CDR3 sequence: CASSGGGYGYTF. The CDR3 DNA is TGTGCCAGCAGTGGGGGTGGCTATGGCTACACCTTC.

The J gene is TRBJ2-7, the V gene TRBV6-2 or TRBV6-3, with a weak D call TRBD2 (5 bases). Germline V gives CDR1 MNHEY, CDR2 SVGEGT. This CDR3 has 13 amino acids. The V and J ends lost 0 bases and 2 bases respectively, with 5 bases between them. The CDR3 region is CASSYSRAYEQYF. The CDR3 DNA sequence: TGTGCCAGCAGTTACTCGAGGGCCTACGAGCAGTACTTC.

The V call is TRBV7-2, the J call TRBJ1-1, with no clear D. Germline lookup yields CDR1 SGHTA and CDR2 FQGNSA. Trimming took 6 bases from V and 1 from J, leaving 9 bases between them. CDR3 length equals 13 residues. For the CDR3, the DNA is TGTGCCAGCAGGCACGGTCAGAACACTGAAGCTTTCTTT. This sequence encodes CASRHGQNTEAFF. Filled out from reference TRBV7-2 and TRBJ1-1, the complete variable domain reads GAGVSQSPSNKVTEKGKDVELRCDPISGHTALYWYRQSLGQGLEFLIYFQGNSAPDKSGLPSDRFSAERTGGSVSTLTIQRTQQEDSAVYLCASRHGQNTEAFFGQGTRLTVV.

The chain carries TRBV29-1 and TRBJ1-2, with D possibly being TRBD1 (6 bases). The CDR3 runs 15 residues. Deletions cut 3 bases from V and 4 bases from J, with 18 bases between. Germline lookup yields CDR1 SQVTM and CDR2 ANQGSEA. Written as DNA, the CDR3 is TGCAGCGTTGATATCCTACAGGGCGTTGGCTATGGCTACACCTTC. As protein: CSVDILQGVGYGYTF.

The CDR3 sequence: CASSIDGLAAYEQYF. In DNA form, the CDR3 reads TGTGCCAGTAGTATAGATGGATTAGCGGCCTACGAGCAGTACTTC. J is TRBJ2-7 and V is TRBV19; a weak D match, TRBD2 (6 bases). Germline values: CDR1 LNHDA, CDR2 SQIVND (reference sequence). Trimming shortened V by 0 bases and J by 2 bases, and 11 bases separated the two germline ends. CDR3 length: 15 amino acids.